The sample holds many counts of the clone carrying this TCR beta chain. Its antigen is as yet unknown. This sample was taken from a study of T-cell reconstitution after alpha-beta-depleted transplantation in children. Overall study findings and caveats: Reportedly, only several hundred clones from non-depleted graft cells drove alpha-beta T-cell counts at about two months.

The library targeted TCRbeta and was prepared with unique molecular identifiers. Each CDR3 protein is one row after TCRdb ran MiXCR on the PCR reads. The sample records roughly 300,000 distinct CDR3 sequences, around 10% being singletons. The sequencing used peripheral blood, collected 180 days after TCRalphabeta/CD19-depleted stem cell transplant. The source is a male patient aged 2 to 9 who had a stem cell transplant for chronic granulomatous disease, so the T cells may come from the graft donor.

CDR3 in DNA: TGTGCCAGCAGCTTAGAAGGACTAGCCCAAACTAGCCCCTACAATGAGCAGTTCTTC. This gives the protein CASSLEGLAQTSPYNEQFF. This chain links TRBV11-3 with TRBJ2-1, with TRBD2 matching over 8 bases. CDR1 is SGHNT and CDR2 is YENEEA in the germline V gene. There are 19 residues in the CDR3. V dropped 0 bases and J dropped 2; count of bases not matched to a gene: 12. Variable domain in full (rest from reference TRBV11-3 and TRBJ2-1): EAGVVQSPRYKIIEKKQPVAFWCNPISGHNTLYWYLQNLGQGPELLIRYENEEAVDDSQLPKDRFSAERLKGVDSTLKIQPAELGDSAVYLCASSLEGLAQTSPYNEQFFGPGTRLTVL.